This entry describes one T cell receptor beta chain. Its antigen is unidentified. The sample comes from a study of identical twins. From the 5' RACE reads, TCRdb called clonotypes with MiXCR, one entry per CDR3 protein. The sample has 700,000 or so distinct CDR3 sequences, around 20% seen once. Study-wide findings and caveats: Rather than following the same donors, the conclusions depended on cross-sectional statistical analysis.

These data are also associated with another study on T cells expressing NK-cell markers. That paper states: Of eight sequenced donors, seven were HCMV-seropositive and one HCMV-seronegative. The share of CD8+ T cells held by dominant NKG2C+ clonotypes was roughly 1.0-8% in more than 5 donors. Researchers report these clonotypes also headed the CD3+CD56-NKG2C+ fraction in a few donors.

This clonotype was obtained from a woman aged 18-29 years in good health. Sequencing was performed on PBMCs.

The CDR3 region is CASSSLEGRAEQYF. CDR3 nucleotide sequence: TGTGCCAGCAGCTCATTGGAGGGCCGGGCCGAGCAGTACTTC. The V gene is TRBV7-2, the J gene TRBJ2-7; a weak D match, TRBD2 (6 bases). The CDR3 runs to 14 residues. Germline V gene lookup returns CDR1 SGHTA and CDR2 FQGNSA. Deletions cut 4 bases from V and 6 bases from J, with 16 bases between.